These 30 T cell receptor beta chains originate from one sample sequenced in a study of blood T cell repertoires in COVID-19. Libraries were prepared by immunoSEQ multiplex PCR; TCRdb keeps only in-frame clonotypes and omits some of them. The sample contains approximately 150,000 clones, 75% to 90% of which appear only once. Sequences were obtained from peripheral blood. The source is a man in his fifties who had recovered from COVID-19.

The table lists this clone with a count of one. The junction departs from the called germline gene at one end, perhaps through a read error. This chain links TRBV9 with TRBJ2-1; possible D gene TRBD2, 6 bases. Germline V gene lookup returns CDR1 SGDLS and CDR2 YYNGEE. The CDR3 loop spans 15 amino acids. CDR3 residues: CASSVRRDSNNEQFF. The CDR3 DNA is TGTGCCAGCAGCGTACGGCGGGACTCCAACAATGAGCAGTTCTTC.

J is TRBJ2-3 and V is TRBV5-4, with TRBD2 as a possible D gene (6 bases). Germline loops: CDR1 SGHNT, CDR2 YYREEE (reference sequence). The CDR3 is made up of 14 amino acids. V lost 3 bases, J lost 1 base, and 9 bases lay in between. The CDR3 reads CASSWGGGTDTQYF. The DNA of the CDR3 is TGTGCCAGCAGCTGGGGCGGGGGCACAGATACGCAGTATTTT. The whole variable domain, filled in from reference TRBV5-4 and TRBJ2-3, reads ETGVTQSPTHLIKTRGQQVTLRCSSQSGHNTVSWYQQALGQGPQFIFQYYREEENGRGNFPPRFSGLQFPNYSSELNVNALELDDSALYLCASSWGGGTDTQYFGPGTRLTVL.

The CDR3 DNA is TGTGCCAGTAGCCCGATCGGACAGGAGGTTCTCTATGGCTACACCTTC. Amino acid sequence: CASSPIGQEVLYGYTF. This chain uses TRBV19 with TRBJ1-2; TRBD1 agrees at 7 bases. The germline V gene encodes CDR1 LNHDA and CDR2 SQIVND (reference sequence). Trimming at V came to 6 bases and at J to 4 bases, leaving 14 bases not matched to a gene. This CDR3 has 16 residues.

The CDR3 DNA reads as TGTGCCAGCAGCCCGGGCCCGAACGGGGACACCATATATTTT. It is translated as CASSPGPNGDTIYF. The gene calls are TRBV7-2 and TRBJ1-3; D remains unclear. This CDR3 is 14 amino acids long. Germline CDR1 is SGHTA and CDR2 is FQGNSA. The V and J ends lost 5 bases and 8 bases respectively, with 16 bases between them.

The chain's CDR3 is CASSPLGGGPTGELFF. CDR3 DNA: TGTGCCAGCTCACCACTTGGCGGGGGGCCCACCGGGGAGCTGTTTTTT. The chain is built from TRBV18 and TRBJ2-2; 8 nucleotides agree with TRBD2. In germline, CDR1 is KGHSH, CDR2 LQKENI. CDR3 length: 16 amino acids. J gave up 4 bases and V 1 base, and 5 bases lay outside the gene matches.

The CDR3 region is CASSFGRGPYEQYF. The DNA of the CDR3 is TGTGCCAGCAGTTTTGGCAGGGGACCCTACGAGCAGTACTTC. The chain uses TRBV27 and TRBJ2-7; D might be TRBD1 (6 bases). The CDR3 is made up of 14 amino acids. Trimming removed 3 bases at V and 2 bases at J, with 11 bases between. The germline CDR1 and CDR2 sequences are MNHEY and SMNVEV (reference sequence).

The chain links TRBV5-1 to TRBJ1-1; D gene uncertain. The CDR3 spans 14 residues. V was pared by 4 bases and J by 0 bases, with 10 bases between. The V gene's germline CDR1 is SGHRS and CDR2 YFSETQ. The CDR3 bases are TGCGCCAGCAGCGTAGACACCGTGAACACTGAAGCTTTCTTT. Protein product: CASSVDTVNTEAFF.

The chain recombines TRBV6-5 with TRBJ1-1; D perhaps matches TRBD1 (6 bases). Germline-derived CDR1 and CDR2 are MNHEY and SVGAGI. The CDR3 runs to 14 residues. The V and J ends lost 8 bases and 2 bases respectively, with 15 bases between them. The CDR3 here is CASGWTATNTEAFF. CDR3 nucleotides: TGTGCCAGCGGATGGACAGCTACTAACACTGAAGCTTTCTTT.

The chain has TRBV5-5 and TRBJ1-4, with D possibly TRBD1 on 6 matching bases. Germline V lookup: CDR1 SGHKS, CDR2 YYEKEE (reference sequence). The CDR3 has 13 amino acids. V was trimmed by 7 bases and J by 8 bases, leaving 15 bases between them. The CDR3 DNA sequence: TGTGCCAGCCAGGGGTGGGTCGGGGAAAAACTGTTTTTT. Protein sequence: CASQGWVGEKLFF.

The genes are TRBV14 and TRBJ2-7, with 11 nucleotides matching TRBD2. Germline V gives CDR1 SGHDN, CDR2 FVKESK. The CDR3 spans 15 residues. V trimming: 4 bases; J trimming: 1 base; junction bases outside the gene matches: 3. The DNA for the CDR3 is TGTGCCAGCAGCCTGACTAGCGGGGTGTCCTACGAGCAGTACTTC. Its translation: CASSLTSGVSYEQYF.

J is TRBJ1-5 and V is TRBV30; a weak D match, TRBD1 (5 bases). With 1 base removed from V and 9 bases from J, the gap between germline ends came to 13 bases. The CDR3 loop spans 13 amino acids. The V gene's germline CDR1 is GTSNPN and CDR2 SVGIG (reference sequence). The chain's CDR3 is CAWSAGGIGPQHF. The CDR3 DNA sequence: TGTGCCTGGAGTGCCGGGGGAATTGGGCCCCAGCATTTT.

This CDR3 is CASRQGGDEKLFF. The CDR3 nucleotides are TGTGCCAGCCGACAGGGCGGGGATGAAAAACTGTTTTTT. V and J are TRBV6-5 and TRBJ1-4; 7 nucleotides match TRBD1. Germline V gene data show CDR1 as MNHEY and CDR2 as SVGAGI. The CDR3 totals 13 residues. The trim removed 8 bases at V and 6 bases at J, leaving 6 bases unmatched.

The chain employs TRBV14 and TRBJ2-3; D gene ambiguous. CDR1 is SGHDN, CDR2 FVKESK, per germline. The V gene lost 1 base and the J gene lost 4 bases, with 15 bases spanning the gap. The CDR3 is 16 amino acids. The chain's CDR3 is CASSQVGGSASDTQYF. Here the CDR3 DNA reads TGTGCCAGCAGCCAAGTCGGCGGATCCGCCTCAGATACGCAGTATTTT. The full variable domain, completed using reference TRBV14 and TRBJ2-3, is EAGVTQFPSHSVIEKGQTVTLRCDPISGHDNLYWYRRVMGKEIKFLLHFVKESKQDESGMPNNRFLAERTGGTYSTLKVQPAELEDSGVYFCASSQVGGSASDTQYFGPGTRLTVL.

This CDR3 is CASSRGRGGLYNEQFF. The CDR3 DNA reads TGTGCCAGTAGTCGTGGGCGGGGGGGCCTTTACAATGAGCAGTTCTTC. The rearrangement links TRBV19 to TRBJ2-1; 9 bases line up with TRBD2. Germline V CDR1 and CDR2: LNHDA, SQIVND (reference sequence). Trimming cost V 5 bases and J 4 bases; bases outside gene matches: 9. The CDR3 extends over 16 amino acids. Full variable domain (remainder filled in from reference TRBV19 and TRBJ2-1): DGGITQSPKYLFRKEGQNVTLSCEQNLNHDAMYWYRQDPGQGLRLIYYSQIVNDFQKGDIAEGYSVSREKKESFPLTVTSAQKNPTAFYLCASSRGRGGLYNEQFFGPGTRLTVL.

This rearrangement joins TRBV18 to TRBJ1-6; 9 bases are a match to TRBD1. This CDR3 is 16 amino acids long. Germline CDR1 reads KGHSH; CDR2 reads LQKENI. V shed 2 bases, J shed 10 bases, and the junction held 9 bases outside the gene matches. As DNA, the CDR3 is TGTGCCAGCTCACCAATTCGGGACAGGGAAGAGTCACCCCTCCACTTT. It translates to CASSPIRDREESPLHF.

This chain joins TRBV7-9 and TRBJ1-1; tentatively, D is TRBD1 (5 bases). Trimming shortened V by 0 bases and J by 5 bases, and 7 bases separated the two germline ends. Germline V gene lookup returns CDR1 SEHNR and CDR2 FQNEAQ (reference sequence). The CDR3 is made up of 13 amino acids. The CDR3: CASSLAGETEAFF. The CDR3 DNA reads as TGTGCCAGCAGCTTAGCAGGGGAAACTGAAGCTTTCTTT.

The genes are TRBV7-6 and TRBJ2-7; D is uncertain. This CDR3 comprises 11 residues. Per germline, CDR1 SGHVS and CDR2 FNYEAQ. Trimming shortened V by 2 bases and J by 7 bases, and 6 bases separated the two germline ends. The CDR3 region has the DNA TGTGCCAGCAGCTTATCCCAAGAGCAGTACTTC. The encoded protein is CASSLSQEQYF.

The CDR3 DNA sequence: TGTGCCAGCAGTTACCGGGCGGGGCCCTTGAACACTGAAGCTTTCTTT. Translating gives CASSYRAGPLNTEAFF. The chain links TRBV6-5 to TRBJ1-1; D is perhaps TRBD1 (5 bases). Germline CDR1 reads MNHEY; CDR2 reads SVGAGI. Trimming pared 2 bases from V and 0 bases from J, leaving 13 bases between. This CDR3 region has 16 residues.

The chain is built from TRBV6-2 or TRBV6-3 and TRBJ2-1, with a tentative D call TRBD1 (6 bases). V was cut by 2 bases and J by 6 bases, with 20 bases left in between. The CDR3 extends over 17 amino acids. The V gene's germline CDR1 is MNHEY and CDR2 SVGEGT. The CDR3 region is CASSYGSNRVRVNEQFF. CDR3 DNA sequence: TGTGCCAGCAGTTACGGCTCTAACAGGGTTCGAGTCAATGAGCAGTTCTTC.

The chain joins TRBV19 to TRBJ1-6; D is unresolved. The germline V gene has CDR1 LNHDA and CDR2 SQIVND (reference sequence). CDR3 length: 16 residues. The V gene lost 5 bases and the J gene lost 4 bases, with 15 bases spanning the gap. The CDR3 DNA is TGTGCCAGTAGTCCCCACGGGGTGTTTTATAATTCACCCCTCCACTTT. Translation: CASSPHGVFYNSPLHF.

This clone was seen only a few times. The CDR3 DNA follows: TGTGCCAGCAGCCAACCGGGACAGGGGGCTGTGAACACTGAAGCTTTCTTT. Protein sequence: CASSQPGQGAVNTEAFF. The chain joins TRBV14 to TRBJ1-1; 12 nucleotides line up with TRBD1. V dropped 2 bases and J dropped 0; count of bases not matched to a gene: 4. The CDR3 totals 17 residues. CDR1 is SGHDN, CDR2 FVKESK, per germline.

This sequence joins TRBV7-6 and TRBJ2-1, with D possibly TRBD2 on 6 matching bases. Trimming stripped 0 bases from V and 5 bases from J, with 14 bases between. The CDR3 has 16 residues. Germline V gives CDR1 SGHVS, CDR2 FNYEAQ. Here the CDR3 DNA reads TGTGCCAGCAGCTTAGCAATGGGGGGTGGCAACAATGAGCAGTTCTTC. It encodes CASSLAMGGGNNEQFF.

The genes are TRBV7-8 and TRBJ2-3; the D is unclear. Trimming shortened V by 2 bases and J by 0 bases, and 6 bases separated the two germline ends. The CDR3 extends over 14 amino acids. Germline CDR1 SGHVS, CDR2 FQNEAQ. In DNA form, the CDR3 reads TGTGCCAGCAGCTTAATCACTAGCACAGATACGCAGTATTTT. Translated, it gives CASSLITSTDTQYF.

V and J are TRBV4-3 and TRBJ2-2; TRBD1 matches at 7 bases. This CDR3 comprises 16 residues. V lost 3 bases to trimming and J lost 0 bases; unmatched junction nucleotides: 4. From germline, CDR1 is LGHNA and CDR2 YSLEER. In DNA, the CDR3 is TGCGCCAGCAGCCAGTCCGGACAGGCGAACACCGGGGAGCTGTTTTTT. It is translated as CASSQSGQANTGELFF.

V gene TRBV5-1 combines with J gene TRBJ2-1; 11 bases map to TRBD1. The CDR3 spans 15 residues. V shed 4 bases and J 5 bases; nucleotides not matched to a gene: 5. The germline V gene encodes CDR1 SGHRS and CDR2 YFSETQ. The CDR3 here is CASSPGQGGHNEQFF. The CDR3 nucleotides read TGCGCCAGCAGCCCGGGACAGGGGGGCCACAATGAGCAGTTCTTC. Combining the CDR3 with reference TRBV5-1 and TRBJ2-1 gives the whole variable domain KAGVTQTPRYLIKTRGQQVTLSCSPISGHRSVSWYQQTPGQGLQFLFEYFSETQRNKGNFPGRFSGRQFSNSRSEMNVSTLELGDSALYLCASSPGQGGHNEQFFGPGTRLTVL.

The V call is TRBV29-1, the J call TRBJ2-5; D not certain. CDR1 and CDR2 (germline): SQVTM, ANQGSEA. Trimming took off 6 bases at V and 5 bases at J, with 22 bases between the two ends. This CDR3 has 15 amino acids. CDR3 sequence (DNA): TGCAGCGTCACCGTGGGCGCTCGGATCAGCGAGACCCAGTACTTC. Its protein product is CSVTVGARISETQYF.

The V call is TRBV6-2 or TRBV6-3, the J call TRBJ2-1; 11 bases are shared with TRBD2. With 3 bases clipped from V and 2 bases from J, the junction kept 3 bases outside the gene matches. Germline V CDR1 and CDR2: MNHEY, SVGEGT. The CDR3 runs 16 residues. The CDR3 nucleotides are TGTGCCAGCAGTTATGTAGCGGGGGGGACCTACAATGAGCAGTTCTTC. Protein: CASSYVAGGTYNEQFF.

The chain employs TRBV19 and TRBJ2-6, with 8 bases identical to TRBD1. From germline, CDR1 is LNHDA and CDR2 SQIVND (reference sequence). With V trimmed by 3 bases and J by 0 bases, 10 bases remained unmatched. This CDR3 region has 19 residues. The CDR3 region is CASSMSGRGRSSGANVLTF. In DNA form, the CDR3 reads TGTGCCAGTAGTATGTCGGGCAGGGGGCGATCCTCTGGGGCCAACGTCCTGACTTTC.

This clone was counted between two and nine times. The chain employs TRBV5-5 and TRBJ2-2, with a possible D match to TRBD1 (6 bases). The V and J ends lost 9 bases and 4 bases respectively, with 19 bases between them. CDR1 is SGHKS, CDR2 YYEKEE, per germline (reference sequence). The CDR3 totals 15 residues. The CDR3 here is CATGREGVSTGELFF. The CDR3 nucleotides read TGTGCCACCGGTCGTGAGGGGGTGAGCACCGGGGAGCTGTTTTTT.

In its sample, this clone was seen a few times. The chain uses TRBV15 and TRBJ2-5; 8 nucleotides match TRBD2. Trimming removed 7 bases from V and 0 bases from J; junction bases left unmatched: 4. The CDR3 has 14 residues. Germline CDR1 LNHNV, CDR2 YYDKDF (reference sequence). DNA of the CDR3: TGTGCCACCAATGACGGGGGGGACCAAGAGACCCAGTACTTC. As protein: CATNDGGDQETQYF. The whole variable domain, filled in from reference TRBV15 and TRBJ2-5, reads DAMVIQNPRYQVTQFGKPVTLSCSQTLNHNVMYWYQQKSSQAPKLLFHYYDKDFNNEADTPDNFQSRRPNTSFCFLDIRSPGLGDTAMYLCATNDGGDQETQYFGPGTRLLVL.